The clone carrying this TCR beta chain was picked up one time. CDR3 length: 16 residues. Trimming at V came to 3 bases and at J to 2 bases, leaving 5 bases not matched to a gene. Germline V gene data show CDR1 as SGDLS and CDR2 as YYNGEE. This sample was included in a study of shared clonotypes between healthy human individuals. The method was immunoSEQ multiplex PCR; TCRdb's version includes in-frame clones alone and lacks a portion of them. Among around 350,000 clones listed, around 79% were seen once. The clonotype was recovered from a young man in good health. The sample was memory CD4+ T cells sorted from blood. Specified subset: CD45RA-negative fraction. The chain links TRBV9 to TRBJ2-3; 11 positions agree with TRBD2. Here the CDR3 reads CASSALAGGNTDTQYF. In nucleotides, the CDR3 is TGTGCCAGCAGCGCTCTAGCGGGAGGAAACACAGATACGCAGTATTTT.